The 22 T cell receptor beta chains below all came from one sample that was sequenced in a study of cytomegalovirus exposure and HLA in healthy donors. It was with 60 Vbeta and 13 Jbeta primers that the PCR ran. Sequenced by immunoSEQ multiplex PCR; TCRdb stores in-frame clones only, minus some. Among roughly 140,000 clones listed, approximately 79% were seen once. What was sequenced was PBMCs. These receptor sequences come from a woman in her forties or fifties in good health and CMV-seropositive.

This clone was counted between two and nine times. The CDR3 region is CASSYTPGGAGGELFF. In nucleotides, the CDR3 is TGTGCCAGCAGTTACACTCCCGGGGGGGCCGGCGGGGAGCTGTTTTTT. This chain links TRBV6-6 with TRBJ2-2; 8 nucleotides agree with TRBD2. The CDR3 has 16 residues. Germline loops: CDR1 MNHNY, CDR2 SVGAGI (reference sequence). V lost 2 bases and J lost 7; bases outside the gene matches: 9.

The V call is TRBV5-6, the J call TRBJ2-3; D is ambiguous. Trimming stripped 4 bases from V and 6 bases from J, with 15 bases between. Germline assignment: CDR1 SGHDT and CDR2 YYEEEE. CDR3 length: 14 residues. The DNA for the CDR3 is TGTGCCAGCAGCCCTACTACAAGAACTGATACGCAGTATTTT. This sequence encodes CASSPTTRTDTQYF. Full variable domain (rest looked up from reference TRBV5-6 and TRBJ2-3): DAGVTQSPTHLIKTRGQQVTLRCSPKSGHDTVSWYQQALGQGPQFIFQYYEEEERQRGNFPDRFSGHQFPNYSSELNVNALLLGDSALYLCASSPTTRTDTQYFGPGTRLTVL.

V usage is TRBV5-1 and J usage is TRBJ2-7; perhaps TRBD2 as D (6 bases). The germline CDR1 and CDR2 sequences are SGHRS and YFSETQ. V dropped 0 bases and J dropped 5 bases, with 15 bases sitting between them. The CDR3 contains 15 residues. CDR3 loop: CASSLVGLGEDEQYF. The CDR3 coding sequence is TGCGCCAGCAGCTTGGTGGGTTTAGGGGAGGACGAGCAGTACTTC.

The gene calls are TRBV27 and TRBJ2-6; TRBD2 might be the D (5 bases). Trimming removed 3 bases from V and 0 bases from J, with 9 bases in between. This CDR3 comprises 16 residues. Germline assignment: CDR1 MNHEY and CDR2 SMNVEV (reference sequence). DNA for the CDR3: TGTGCCAGCAGTTTTTACGGGGTCTCTGGGGCCAACGTCCTGACTTTC. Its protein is CASSFYGVSGANVLTF. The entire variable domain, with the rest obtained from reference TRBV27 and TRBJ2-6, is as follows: EAQVTQNPRYLITVTGKKLTVTCSQNMNHEYMSWYRQDPGLGLRQIYYSMNVEVTDKGDVPEGYKVSRKEKRNFPLILESPSPNQTSLYFCASSFYGVSGANVLTFGAGSRLTVL.

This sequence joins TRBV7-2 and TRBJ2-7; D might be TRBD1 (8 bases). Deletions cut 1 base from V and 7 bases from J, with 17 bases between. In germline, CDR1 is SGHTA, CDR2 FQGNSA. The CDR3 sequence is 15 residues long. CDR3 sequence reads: CASSLVRTGRGEQYF. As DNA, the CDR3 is TGTGCCAGCAGCTTAGTCCGGACAGGGAGGGGTGAGCAGTACTTC.

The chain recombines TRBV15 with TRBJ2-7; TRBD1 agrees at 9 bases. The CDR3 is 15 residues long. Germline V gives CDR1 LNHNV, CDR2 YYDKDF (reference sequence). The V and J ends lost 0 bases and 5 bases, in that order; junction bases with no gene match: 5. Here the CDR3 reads CATSREDRGLNEQYF. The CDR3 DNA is TGTGCCACCAGCAGAGAGGACAGGGGTCTGAACGAGCAGTACTTC.

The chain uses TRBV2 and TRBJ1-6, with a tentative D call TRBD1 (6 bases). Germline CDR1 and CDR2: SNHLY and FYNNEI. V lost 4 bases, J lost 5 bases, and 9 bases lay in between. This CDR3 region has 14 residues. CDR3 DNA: TGTGCCAGCAGTGGACAGGCGGATAATTCACCCCTCCACTTT. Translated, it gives CASSGQADNSPLHF.

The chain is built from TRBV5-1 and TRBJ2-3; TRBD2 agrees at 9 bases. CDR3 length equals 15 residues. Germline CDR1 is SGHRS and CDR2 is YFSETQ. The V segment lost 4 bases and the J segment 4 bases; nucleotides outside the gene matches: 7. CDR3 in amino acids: CASSPAERGADTQYF. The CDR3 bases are TGCGCCAGCAGCCCCGCGGAGCGGGGGGCAGATACGCAGTATTTT.

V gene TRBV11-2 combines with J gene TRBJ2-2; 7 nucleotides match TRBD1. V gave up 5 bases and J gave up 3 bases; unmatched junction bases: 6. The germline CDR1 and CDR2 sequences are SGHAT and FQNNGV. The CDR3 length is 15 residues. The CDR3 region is CASSPGTAYTGELFF. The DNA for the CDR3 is TGTGCCAGCAGCCCCGGGACAGCCTACACCGGGGAGCTGTTTTTT. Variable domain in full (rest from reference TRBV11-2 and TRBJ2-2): EAGVAQSPRYKIIEKRQSVAFWCNPISGHATLYWYQQILGQGPKLLIQFQNNGVVDDSQLPKDRFSAERLKGVDSTLKIQPAKLEDSAVYLCASSPGTAYTGELFFGEGSRLTVL.

CDR3 coding DNA: TGTGCCTGGAGACCGACAGGCACCTACGAGCAGTACTTC. Translating gives CAWRPTGTYEQYF. The chain uses TRBV30 and TRBJ2-7, with D possibly matching TRBD1 (6 bases). Germline assignment: CDR1 GTSNPN and CDR2 SVGIG (reference sequence). V shed 3 bases and J shed 2 bases, with 11 bases lying between them. This CDR3 region has 13 residues.

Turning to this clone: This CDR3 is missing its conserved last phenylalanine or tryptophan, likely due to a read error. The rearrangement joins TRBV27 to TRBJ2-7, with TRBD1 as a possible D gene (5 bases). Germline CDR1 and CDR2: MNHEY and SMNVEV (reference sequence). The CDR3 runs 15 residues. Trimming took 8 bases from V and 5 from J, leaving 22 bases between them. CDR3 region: CASAIPGWRLHEQYY. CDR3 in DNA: TGTGCCAGCGCCATCCCAGGGTGGAGATTACACGAGCAGTACTAC.

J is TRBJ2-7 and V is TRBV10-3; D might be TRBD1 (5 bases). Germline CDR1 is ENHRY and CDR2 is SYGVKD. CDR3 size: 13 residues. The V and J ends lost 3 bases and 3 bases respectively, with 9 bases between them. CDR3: CAISDPRVYEQYF. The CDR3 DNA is TGTGCCATCAGTGACCCCAGGGTCTACGAGCAGTACTTC.

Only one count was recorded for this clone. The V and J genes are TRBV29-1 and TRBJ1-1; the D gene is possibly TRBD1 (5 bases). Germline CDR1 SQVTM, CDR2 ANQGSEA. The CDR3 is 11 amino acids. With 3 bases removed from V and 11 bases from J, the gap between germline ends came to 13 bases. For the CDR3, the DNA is TGCAGCGTTGATTTATCAGGGAAGGCTTTCTTT. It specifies CSVDLSGKAFF.

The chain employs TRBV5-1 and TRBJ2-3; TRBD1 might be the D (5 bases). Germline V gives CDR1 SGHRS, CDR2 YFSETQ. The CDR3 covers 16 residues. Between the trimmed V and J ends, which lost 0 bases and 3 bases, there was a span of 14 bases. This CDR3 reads CASSLATKTETDTQYF. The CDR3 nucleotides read TGCGCCAGCAGCTTGGCCACAAAGACAGAAACAGATACGCAGTATTTT.

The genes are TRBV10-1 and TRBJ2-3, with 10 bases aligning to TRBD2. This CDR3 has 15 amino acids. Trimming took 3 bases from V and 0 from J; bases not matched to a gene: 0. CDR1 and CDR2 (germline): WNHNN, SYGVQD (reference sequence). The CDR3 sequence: CASSEAGGSTDTQYF. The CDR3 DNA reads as TGCGCCAGCAGTGAAGCGGGGGGGAGCACAGATACGCAGTATTTT.

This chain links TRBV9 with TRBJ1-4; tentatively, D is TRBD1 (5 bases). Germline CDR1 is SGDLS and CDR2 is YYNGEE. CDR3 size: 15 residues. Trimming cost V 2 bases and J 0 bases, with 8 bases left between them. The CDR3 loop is CASSVRGATNEKLFF. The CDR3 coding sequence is TGTGCCAGCAGCGTTAGGGGTGCAACTAATGAAAAACTGTTTTTT.

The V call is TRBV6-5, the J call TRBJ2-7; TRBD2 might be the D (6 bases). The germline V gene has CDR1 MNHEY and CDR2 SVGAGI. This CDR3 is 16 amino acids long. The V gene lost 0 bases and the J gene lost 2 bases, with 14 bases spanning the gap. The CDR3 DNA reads TGTGCCAGCAGTTACTCGGAGGGTTCCGGCACCTACGAGCAGTACTTC. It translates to CASSYSEGSGTYEQYF.

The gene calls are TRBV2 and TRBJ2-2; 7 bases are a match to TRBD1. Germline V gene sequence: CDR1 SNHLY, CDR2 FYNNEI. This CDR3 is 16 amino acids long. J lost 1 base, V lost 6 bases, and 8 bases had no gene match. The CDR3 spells CASRIDRAMNTGELFF. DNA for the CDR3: TGTGCCAGCAGAATTGACAGGGCAATGAACACCGGGGAGCTGTTTTTT.

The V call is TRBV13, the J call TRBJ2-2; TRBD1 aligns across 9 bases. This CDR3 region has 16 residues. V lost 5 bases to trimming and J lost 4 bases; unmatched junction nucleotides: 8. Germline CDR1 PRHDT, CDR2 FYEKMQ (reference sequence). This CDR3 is CASSPPGQGSTGELFF. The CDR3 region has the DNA TGTGCCAGCAGCCCCCCGGGACAGGGTAGCACCGGGGAGCTGTTTTTT. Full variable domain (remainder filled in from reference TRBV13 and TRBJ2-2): AAGVIQSPRHLIKEKRETATLKCYPIPRHDTVYWYQQGPGQDPQFLISFYEKMQSDKGSIPDRFSAQQFSDYHSELNMSSLELGDSALYFCASSPPGQGSTGELFFGEGSRLTVL.

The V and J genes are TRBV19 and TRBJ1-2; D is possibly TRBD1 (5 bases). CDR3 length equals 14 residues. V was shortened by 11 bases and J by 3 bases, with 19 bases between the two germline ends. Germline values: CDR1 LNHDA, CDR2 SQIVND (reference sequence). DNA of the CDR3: TGTGCCTCCGAAGGCGCAGGGATTCACTATGGCTACACCTTC. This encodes CASEGAGIHYGYTF.

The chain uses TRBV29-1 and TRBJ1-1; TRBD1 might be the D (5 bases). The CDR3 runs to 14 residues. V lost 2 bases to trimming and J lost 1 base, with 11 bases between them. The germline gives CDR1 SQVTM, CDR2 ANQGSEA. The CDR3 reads CSVELTAGNTEAFF. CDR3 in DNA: TGCAGCGTTGAATTGACAGCTGGGAACACTGAAGCTTTCTTT. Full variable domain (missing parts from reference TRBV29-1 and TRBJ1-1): SAVISQKPSRDICQRGTSLTIQCQVDSQVTMMFWYRQQPGQSLTLIATANQGSEATYESGFVIDKFPISRPNLTFSTLTVSNMSPEDSSIYLCSVELTAGNTEAFFGQGTRLTVV.

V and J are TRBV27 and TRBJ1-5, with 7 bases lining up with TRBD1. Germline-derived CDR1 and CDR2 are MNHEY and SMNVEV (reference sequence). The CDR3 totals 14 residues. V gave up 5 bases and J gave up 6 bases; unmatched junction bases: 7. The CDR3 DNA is TGTGCCAGCAGTCAGCTGACAGGGTTTCAGCCCCAGCATTTT. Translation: CASSQLTGFQPQHF.